The 25 T cell receptor beta chains listed next were all sequenced from one sample in a study of metastatic and nonmetastatic thyroid tumors. Patients underwent thyroid surgery, and none had received any treatment before it. TCRdb redid the clone calls on the PCR reads using MiXCR. This table has almost 35,000 clones, about 17% appearing once. The specimen was blood. The receptors were gathered from a female donor with papillary thyroid cancer or a benign thyroid nodule (not recorded which). Some clones in this sample may be carry-over from other donors' samples.

This rearrangement joins TRBV6-4 to TRBJ2-2; TRBD2 matches 9 bases. V was pared by 4 bases and J by 1 base, with 1 base of the junction left unmatched. Germline V gene sequence: CDR1 MRHNA, CDR2 SNTAGT. This CDR3 has 15 amino acids. The CDR3 coding sequence is TGTGCCAGCAGTGTGACTAGCGGGAACACCGGGGAGCTGTTTTTT. This gives the protein CASSVTSGNTGELFF.

The chain couples TRBV5-1 to TRBJ1-1, with D possibly being TRBD1 (5 bases). The V gene's germline CDR1 is SGHRS and CDR2 YFSETQ. V dropped 4 bases and J dropped 0 bases, with 19 bases sitting between them. The length of the CDR3 is 17 residues. The CDR3 nucleotides read TGCGCCAGCAGCGGCGACTCGGGACGTAACATGAACACTGAAGCTTTCTTT. Its protein is CASSGDSGRNMNTEAFF.

This clone has at least ten counts. The chain combines TRBV27 with TRBJ1-2, with D possibly TRBD1 on 6 matching bases. V dropped 5 bases and J dropped 4 bases, with 14 bases sitting between them. This CDR3 region has 14 residues. Germline V lookup: CDR1 MNHEY, CDR2 SMNVEV (reference sequence). The CDR3 loop is CASSPETGFYGYTF. In DNA, the CDR3 is TGTGCCAGCAGTCCCGAGACAGGATTCTATGGCTACACCTTC.

Ten or more counts support this clone. One end of the junction fails to match germline, which may point to a read error. The chain recombines TRBV15 with TRBJ2-2; possibly TRBD2 for D (5 bases). The CDR3 contains 15 residues. Germline values: CDR1 LNHNV, CDR2 YYDKDF (reference sequence). The CDR3 protein is CATTSGVQNTGDLFF. The CDR3 DNA reads TGTGCCACCACTTCCGGGGTGCAGAACACCGGGGATCTGTTTTTT.

The chain has TRBV9 and TRBJ2-1; D is possibly TRBD1 or TRBD2 (6 bases each). This CDR3 spans 16 amino acids. Trimming took 1 base from V and 7 from J, leaving 18 bases between them. Germline-derived CDR1 and CDR2 are SGDLS and YYNGEE. CDR3 coding DNA: TGTGCCAGCAGCGTAAACAGGGAGGTCGTAGAGAATGAGCAGTTCTTC. Translating gives CASSVNREVVENEQFF.

This clone was seen repeatedly, ten times or more. CDR3 bases: TGCGCCAGCAGTGAGTCTCAGAACACTGAAGCTTTCTTT. Its protein is CASSESQNTEAFF. V gene TRBV10-1 combines with J gene TRBJ1-1; D is undetermined. The CDR3 spans 13 residues. Looked up from germline, CDR1 is WNHNN and CDR2 is SYGVQD (reference sequence). Trimming took 0 bases from V and 1 from J, leaving 3 bases between them.

This clone was picked up many times. This chain links TRBV3-1 with TRBJ1-1; D unresolved. This CDR3 is built from 11 residues. The germline V gene has CDR1 LGHDT and CDR2 YNNKEL (reference sequence). V dropped 9 bases and J dropped 1 base, with 6 bases sitting between them. This CDR3 is CASSQNTEAFF. The DNA for the CDR3 is TGTGCCAGTTCACAGAACACTGAAGCTTTCTTT.

There are many counts of this clone. CDR3 sequence (DNA): TGTGCCAGCAGTTACATGCAGGGGCGAGAGCAGTACTTC. Protein product: CASSYMQGREQYF. The V and J genes are TRBV6-5 and TRBJ2-7, with a tentative D call TRBD1 (6 bases). Germline values: CDR1 MNHEY, CDR2 SVGAGI. There are 13 residues in the CDR3. V was shortened by 2 bases and J by 7 bases, with 12 bases between the two germline ends.

The sample holds many counts of this clone. The chain has TRBV29-1 and TRBJ2-4, with 11 bases identical to TRBD1. The CDR3 loop spans 18 amino acids. CDR1 and CDR2 from the germline V gene are SQVTM and ANQGSEA. V lost 6 bases, J lost 0 bases, and 13 bases stayed unmatched. DNA of the CDR3: TGCAGCGTGTCCTTATGGGACAGGGGGATTGGAGCCAAAAACATTCAGTACTTC. This translates into CSVSLWDRGIGAKNIQYF.

Ten or more counts support this clone. The rearrangement links TRBV7-6 to TRBJ1-4; possible D gene TRBD1, 5 bases. Deletions cut 2 bases from V and 9 bases from J, with 13 bases between. Germline V lookup: CDR1 SGHVS, CDR2 FNYEAQ. The CDR3 totals 14 residues. The CDR3 DNA follows: TGTGCCAGCAGCTTACGGGGCGAAGGGAAAAAACTGTTTTTT. This gives the protein CASSLRGEGKKLFF.

On this clone: The final CDR3 position lacks the conserved phenylalanine or tryptophan, pointing to a likely read error. The chain recombines TRBV2 with TRBJ1-6; D is possibly TRBD1 (6 bases). This CDR3 comprises 14 residues. Per germline, CDR1 SNHLY and CDR2 FYNNEI. The germline V and J ends were trimmed by 3 bases and 7 bases, with 10 bases remaining between them. DNA of the CDR3: TGTGCCAGCAGTGACACCAGGGGAAATTCACCCCTCCACTCT. Protein sequence: CASSDTRGNSPLHS.

This clone has ten or more counts. The rearrangement joins TRBV2 to TRBJ2-1, with TRBD2 as a possible D gene (6 bases). Looked up from germline, CDR1 is SNHLY and CDR2 is FYNNEI. The CDR3 has 14 residues. The CDR3 loop is CAREEWDSLSEQFF. The CDR3 bases are TGTGCGCGCGAGGAGTGGGACTCTCTGTCTGAGCAGTTCTTC.

This clone appeared a few times. This chain connects TRBV12-3 or TRBV12-4 to TRBJ1-5; D is ambiguous. The CDR3 length is 13 residues. V lost 4 bases and J lost 4, with 8 bases in between. This CDR3 is CASSSICNQPQHF. CDR3 DNA: TGTGCCAGCAGTTCCATCTGTAATCAGCCCCAGCATTTT.

With regard to this clone: With a much larger clone just one base away, this may be a read error. The same CDR3 can be traced to other DNA sequences in this sample. The chain carries TRBV6-1 and TRBJ2-2, with a possible D match to TRBD2 (5 bases). Germline V gives CDR1 MNHNS, CDR2 SASEGT. The CDR3 is 13 amino acids. The CDR3 here is CASRLLAAGELFF. DNA of the CDR3: TGTGCCAGCAGATTGTTAGCCGCCGGGGAACTGTTTTTC.

This clone was counted a few times. The junction differs from germline at one of its ends, possibly a read error. This chain links TRBV28 with TRBJ2-1, with a tentative D call TRBD2 (5 bases). This CDR3 has 16 amino acids. From germline, CDR1 is MDHEN and CDR2 SYDVKM. CDR3 DNA sequence: TGTGCCAGCATTTTATGGAGCGGTAGCTCCTACAATGAGCAGTTCTTC. Residues: CASILWSGSSYNEQFF.

Many counts were recorded for this clone. The chain has TRBV3-1 and TRBJ1-3; D is unresolved. Looked up from germline, CDR1 is LGHDT and CDR2 is YNNKEL (reference sequence). There are 13 residues in the CDR3. Trimming took 3 bases from V and 2 from J, leaving 5 bases between them. In DNA, the CDR3 is TGTGCCAGCAGCCAGGATGCTGGAAACACCATATATTTT. This gives the protein CASSQDAGNTIYF.

This chain joins TRBV6-1 and TRBJ1-1; tentative D call: TRBD1 (6 bases). The CDR3 is 14 amino acids. Trimming left V 4 bases short and J 8 bases short, with 17 bases between. CDR1 is MNHNS and CDR2 is SASEGT in the germline V gene. In DNA form, the CDR3 reads TGTGCCAGCAGTGTGGACAGTGGACGTTCGGAAGCTTTCTTT. Amino acids: CASSVDSGRSEAFF.

This clone was detected only a few times. The chain links TRBV6-1 to TRBJ1-3, with 10 bases matching TRBD1. With V trimmed by 6 bases and J by 3 bases, 8 bases remained unmatched. The germline gives CDR1 MNHNS, CDR2 SASEGT. The CDR3 is made up of 16 amino acids. CDR3 residues: CASSSRQGAGGNTIYF. The DNA of the CDR3 is TGTGCCAGCAGCTCGAGACAGGGGGCTGGTGGAAACACCATATATTTT.

This clone was picked up many times. This rearrangement joins TRBV25-1 to TRBJ2-7; 13 bases are shared with TRBD2. The V segment lost 1 base and the J segment 7 bases; nucleotides outside the gene matches: 16. Germline V gene sequence: CDR1 MGHDK, CDR2 SYGVNS. The CDR3 totals 19 residues. CDR3 in DNA: TGTGCCAGCAGTGAATTGGCCCCTCCCGGACTAGCGGGGGCCGTTGAGCAGTACTTC. Residues: CASSELAPPGLAGAVEQYF.

This clone was detected only a few times. J is TRBJ1-6 and V is TRBV28, with D possibly TRBD1 on 6 matching bases. With 10 bases removed from V and 9 bases from J, the gap between germline ends came to 25 bases. From germline, CDR1 is MDHEN and CDR2 SYDVKM. The CDR3 has 16 amino acids. The CDR3 DNA follows: TGTGCCACCGAGCGGGTGGGGGCGCACATGGTTTCACCCCTCCACTTT. This gives the protein CATERVGAHMVSPLHF.

This clone was seen only a few times. The genes are TRBV12-3 or TRBV12-4 and TRBJ2-7, with D possibly TRBD1 on 6 matching bases. Deletions cut 4 bases from V and 4 bases from J, with 11 bases between. This CDR3 contains 13 residues. CDR3 in DNA: TGTGCCAGCAGTTCAGGGGAACGGTACGAGCAGTACTTC. Protein sequence: CASSSGERYEQYF.

This clone was counted ten times or more. The gene calls are TRBV6-4 and TRBJ2-2; D gene ambiguous. Germline V lookup: CDR1 MRHNA, CDR2 SNTAGT. This CDR3 is built from 17 residues. The V end was cut by 3 bases, the J end by 2 bases, with 16 bases between. The CDR3 is CASSDIFGRNNTGELFF. The CDR3 bases are TGTGCCAGCAGTGATATTTTCGGGCGTAATAACACCGGGGAGCTGTTTTTT.

The table lists this clone with many counts. The chain uses TRBV28 and TRBJ1-1; the D gene is possibly TRBD1 (5 bases). Germline V gives CDR1 MDHEN, CDR2 SYDVKM. V was shortened by 6 bases and J by 0 bases, with 14 bases between the two germline ends. The CDR3 is 15 residues long. The CDR3: CASSPRGPLNTEAFF. Here the CDR3 DNA reads TGTGCCAGCAGCCCCCGGGGACCGCTGAACACTGAAGCTTTCTTT. Full variable domain (remainder filled in from reference TRBV28 and TRBJ1-1): DVKVTQSSRYLVKRTGEKVFLECVQDMDHENMFWYRQDPGLGLRLIYFSYDVKMKEKGDIPEGYSVSREKKERFSLILESASTNQTSMYLCASSPRGPLNTEAFFGQGTRLTVV.

This clone was detected ten times or more. The chain joins TRBV6-1 to TRBJ1-6; tentative D call: TRBD1 (5 bases). The CDR3 loop spans 14 amino acids. Germline CDR1 MNHNS, CDR2 SASEGT. With 5 bases removed from V and 15 bases from J, the gap between germline ends came to 20 bases. This CDR3 is CASSLAGTRNVLHF. The CDR3 DNA reads as TGTGCCAGCAGTTTAGCCGGGACGCGGAACGTCCTCCACTTT.

The CDR3 region has the DNA TGCGCCAGCAGCCGCGGGACAGATACTTCCTACGAGCAGTACTTC. It is translated as CASSRGTDTSYEQYF. This sequence joins TRBV4-1 and TRBJ2-7, with TRBD1 as a possible D gene (7 bases). V gave up 4 bases and J gave up 1 base, with 14 bases separating them. The CDR3 covers 15 residues. Germline V gives CDR1 MGHRA, CDR2 YSYEKL.